Below are 29 T cell receptor beta chains sequenced from a single sample in a study of blood T cell repertoires in COVID-19. Clones were sequenced by immunoSEQ multiplex PCR, and TCRdb holds only the in-frame ones, with some missing. The table lists around 80,000 clones, roughly four fifths of them singletons, with 7% to 9.5% in the top ten. The sample taken for sequencing was peripheral blood. The receptor source for this set is a human donor in a cohort sampled during active COVID-19.

The V gene is TRBV5-4, the J gene TRBJ1-1; a weak D match, TRBD1 (6 bases). Germline V gene lookup returns CDR1 SGHNT and CDR2 YYREEE (reference sequence). This CDR3 contains 15 residues. Trimming took 4 bases from V and 1 from J, leaving 14 bases between them. In nucleotides, the CDR3 is TGTGCCAGCAGCCTCCCGGGGGGCCGGAACACTGAAGCTTTCTTT. Translating it yields CASSLPGGRNTEAFF.

DNA for the CDR3: TGTGCCAGCAGATTCGATTGGGACTATACTGGGGAGACCCAGTACTTC. Its translation: CASRFDWDYTGETQYF. V is TRBV7-8 and J is TRBJ2-5, with 7 bases lining up with TRBD2. Germline lookup yields CDR1 SGHVS and CDR2 FQNEAQ. The CDR3 consists of 16 residues. V gave up 6 bases and J gave up 5 bases; unmatched junction bases: 15.

The chain carries TRBV6-1 and TRBJ1-5; the D is unclear. This CDR3 spans 14 amino acids. CDR1 and CDR2 (germline): MNHNS, SASEGT. Trimming removed 0 bases from V and 6 bases from J, with 9 bases in between. This CDR3 reads CASSEAYGRQPQHF. CDR3 bases: TGTGCCAGCAGTGAAGCCTACGGTCGTCAGCCCCAGCATTTT.

This clone was seen a single time. CDR3 amino acids: CATSRDRGGPETQYF. The DNA for the CDR3 is TGTGCCACCAGCAGAGATCGGGGGGGGCCAGAGACCCAGTACTTC. This rearrangement joins TRBV15 to TRBJ2-5, with 8 bases aligning to TRBD2. CDR3 length: 15 amino acids. V was clipped by 0 bases and J by 4 bases; unmatched bases: 4. The germline V gene has CDR1 LNHNV and CDR2 YYDKDF (reference sequence).

V gene TRBV3-1 (or the pseudogene TRBV3-2) combines with J gene TRBJ2-2, with a tentative D call TRBD2 (5 bases). This CDR3 has 20 amino acids. V lost 0 bases to trimming and J lost 0 bases, with 20 bases between them. Germline-derived CDR1 and CDR2 are LGHDT and YNNKEL (reference sequence). The CDR3 region is CASSQEGIVGPSSNTGELFF. The CDR3 bases are TGTGCCAGCAGCCAAGAAGGGATCGTCGGTCCTAGCTCGAACACCGGGGAGCTGTTTTTT.

This chain uses TRBV29-1 with TRBJ2-3; 14 bases map to TRBD2. This CDR3 is 15 amino acids long. J gave up 5 bases and V 4 bases, and 5 bases lay outside the gene matches. The germline CDR1 and CDR2 sequences are SQVTM and ANQGSEA. The CDR3 region is CSVGGLAGEVDTQYF. In DNA, the CDR3 is TGCAGCGTTGGGGGACTAGCGGGAGAGGTAGATACGCAGTATTTT.

The chain couples TRBV19 to TRBJ2-1, with D possibly TRBD2 on 6 matching bases. Germline CDR1 LNHDA, CDR2 SQIVND (reference sequence). The CDR3 runs 20 residues. Trimming left V 5 bases short and J 0 bases short, with 26 bases between. This CDR3 reads CASSLFFWGASASSYNEQFF. CDR3 in DNA: TGTGCCAGTAGTCTGTTTTTCTGGGGAGCTAGCGCCAGCTCCTACAATGAGCAGTTCTTC.

This chain uses TRBV18 with TRBJ2-2, with D unresolved. CDR1 is KGHSH and CDR2 is LQKENI in the germline V gene. CDR3 length: 14 amino acids. Trimming took off 3 bases at V and 3 bases at J, with 8 bases between the two ends. The CDR3 loop is CASSPLSDTGELFF. CDR3 nucleotide sequence: TGTGCCAGCTCACCGCTCTCGGACACCGGGGAGCTGTTTTTT. The complete variable domain, with remaining parts taken from reference TRBV18 and TRBJ2-2, reads NAGVMQNPRHLVRRRGQEARLRCSPMKGHSHVYWYRQLPEEGLKFMVYLQKENIIDESGMPKERFSAEFPKEGPSILRIQQVVRGDSAAYFCASSPLSDTGELFFGEGSRLTVL.

The V and J genes are TRBV2 and TRBJ2-7; D is perhaps TRBD1 (7 bases). The CDR3 runs to 14 residues. Germline CDR1 and CDR2: SNHLY and FYNNEI. V was shortened by 4 bases and J by 2 bases, with 12 bases between the two germline ends. The CDR3 loop reads CASSGPGGTYEQYF. CDR3 DNA sequence: TGTGCCAGCAGTGGACCAGGGGGGACCTACGAGCAGTACTTC.

J is TRBJ2-7 and V is TRBV21-1; the table calls TRBD1, which could not be checked here. TRBV21-1 has pseudogene status. This CDR3 has 17 residues. Written as DNA, the CDR3 is TGTGCCAGCAGCCCCCAGGCTCGGGACAGAGTGACCTACGAGCAGTACTTC. It is translated as CASSPQARDRVTYEQYF.

The chain combines TRBV5-1 with TRBJ1-1; 7 bases match TRBD1. The length of the CDR3 is 15 residues. Germline CDR1 SGHRS, CDR2 YFSETQ. V dropped 5 bases and J dropped 2; count of bases not matched to a gene: 9. CDR3 bases: TGCGCCAGCAGAGCGGCAGGGGGAATCAACACTGAAGCTTTCTTT. The encoded protein is CASRAAGGINTEAFF.

This rearrangement joins TRBV2 to TRBJ2-7; the D gene is possibly TRBD2 (5 bases). Germline V gene lookup returns CDR1 SNHLY and CDR2 FYNNEI. Deletions cut 6 bases from V and 2 bases from J, with 14 bases between. The CDR3 runs 14 residues. CDR3 coding DNA: TGTGCCAGCAGAGTGGACCGGGGAGCCTACGAGCAGTACTTC. Translation gives CASRVDRGAYEQYF. The whole variable domain, remainder taken from reference TRBV2 and TRBJ2-7, is EPEVTQTPSHQVTQMGQEVILRCVPISNHLYFYWYRQILGQKVEFLVSFYNNEISEKSEIFDDQFSVERPDGSNFTLKIRSTKLEDSAMYFCASRVDRGAYEQYFGPGTRLTVT.

This clone was observed a single time. The rearrangement joins TRBV10-3 to TRBJ2-2; the D gene is possibly TRBD2 (5 bases). V lost 4 bases and J lost 5, with 14 bases in between. The CDR3 is made up of 15 amino acids. The germline V gene encodes CDR1 ENHRY and CDR2 SYGVKD. The CDR3 sequence is CAISASTSGTGELFF. CDR3 sequence (DNA): TGTGCCATCAGTGCAAGTACTTCGGGGACCGGGGAGCTGTTTTTT.

DNA for the CDR3: TGCAGCGTTGGGAGGGAGAAAGGCTACGAGCAGTACTTC. Translation gives CSVGREKGYEQYF. The chain uses TRBV29-1 and TRBJ2-7; maybe TRBD2 (6 bases). V lost 4 bases and J lost 3, with 13 bases in between. Germline assignment: CDR1 SQVTM and CDR2 ANQGSEA. The CDR3 spans 13 residues.

V usage is TRBV5-1 and J usage is TRBJ1-4; 8 nucleotides agree with TRBD1. Germline V gene sequence: CDR1 SGHRS, CDR2 YFSETQ. This CDR3 has 15 amino acids. J gave up 1 base and V 4 bases, and 3 bases lay outside the gene matches. The CDR3 here is CASSLGTGTNEKLFF. CDR3 DNA sequence: TGCGCCAGCAGCCTCGGGACAGGAACTAATGAAAAACTGTTTTTT.

The V and J genes are TRBV5-6 and TRBJ1-5; no definite D call. V lost 0 bases, J lost 3 bases, and 10 bases lay in between. This CDR3 contains 15 residues. CDR1 SGHDT and CDR2 YYEEEE come from the germline V gene. The DNA for the CDR3 is TGTGCCAGCAGCTTGGGGCAGCGGGCCAATCAGCCCCAGCATTTT. It codes for CASSLGQRANQPQHF.

The chain links TRBV2 to TRBJ2-2, with 9 bases that match TRBD1. CDR3 length: 15 residues. CDR1 SNHLY and CDR2 FYNNEI come from the germline V gene. V dropped 5 bases and J dropped 5; count of bases not matched to a gene: 6. CDR3 residues: CASSSRDRVTGELFF. Here the CDR3 DNA reads TGTGCCAGCAGTTCCCGGGACAGGGTAACCGGGGAGCTGTTTTTT. Combining the CDR3 with reference TRBV2 and TRBJ2-2 gives the whole variable domain EPEVTQTPSHQVTQMGQEVILRCVPISNHLYFYWYRQILGQKVEFLVSFYNNEISEKSEIFDDQFSVERPDGSNFTLKIRSTKLEDSAMYFCASSSRDRVTGELFFGEGSRLTVL.

The chain has TRBV5-4 and TRBJ2-7; a weak D match, TRBD2 (5 bases). The CDR3 runs to 16 residues. V lost 4 bases to trimming and J lost 3 bases, with 20 bases between them. Looked up from germline, CDR1 is SGHNT and CDR2 is YYREEE (reference sequence). The CDR3 coding sequence is TGTGCCAGCAGCAAGGACGTTGCAGCTGGGAGCTACGAGCAGTACTTC. It codes for CASSKDVAAGSYEQYF.

J is TRBJ2-2 and V is TRBV7-2; TRBD2 agrees at 9 bases. V dropped 2 bases and J dropped 6; count of bases not matched to a gene: 4. CDR1 is SGHTA, CDR2 FQGNSA, per germline. This CDR3 has 15 amino acids. The DNA for the CDR3 is TGTGCCAGCAGCTTACGCGGGAGGGCCTCCGGGGAGCTGTTTTTT. It codes for CASSLRGRASGELFF. Looking up the rest from reference TRBV7-2 and TRBJ2-2 gives the full variable domain: GAGVSQSPSNKVTEKGKDVELRCDPISGHTALYWYRQSLGQGLEFLIYFQGNSAPDKSGLPSDRFSAERTGGSVSTLTIQRTQQEDSAVYLCASSLRGRASGELFFGEGSRLTVL.

V and J are TRBV5-5 and TRBJ1-1, with D possibly being TRBD1 (5 bases). V dropped 1 base and J dropped 4 bases, with 8 bases sitting between them. Looked up from germline, CDR1 is SGHKS and CDR2 is YYEKEE (reference sequence). The CDR3 contains 13 residues. The CDR3 loop is CASSLQGPTEAFF. The CDR3 nucleotides are TGTGCCAGCAGCTTGCAGGGTCCCACTGAAGCTTTCTTT. Drawing the rest from reference TRBV5-5 and TRBJ1-1, the complete variable domain is DAGVTQSPTHLIKTRGQQVTLRCSPISGHKSVSWYQQVLGQGPQFIFQYYEKEERGRGNFPDRFSARQFPNYSSELNVNALLLGDSALYLCASSLQGPTEAFFGQGTRLTVV.

This sequence joins TRBV28 and TRBJ2-1; D might be TRBD1 (6 bases). CDR3 length: 15 residues. V was cut by 3 bases and J by 3 bases, with 12 bases left in between. The germline CDR1 and CDR2 sequences are MDHEN and SYDVKM. Here the CDR3 reads CASSFRGRGYNEQFF. The CDR3 nucleotides are TGTGCCAGCAGTTTTCGAGGCAGGGGCTACAATGAGCAGTTCTTC.

The V call is TRBV7-9, the J call TRBJ1-3; TRBD1 matches at 10 bases. The V gene's germline CDR1 is SEHNR and CDR2 FQNEAQ (reference sequence). This CDR3 is 18 amino acids long. Trimming removed 0 bases from V and 3 bases from J; junction bases left unmatched: 8. The DNA for the CDR3 is TGTGCCAGCAGCTTAGCGTATGACGGGACAGGGGTTGGAAACACCATATATTTT. Protein product: CASSLAYDGTGVGNTIYF.

The J gene is TRBJ1-2, the V gene TRBV28; D unclear. This CDR3 contains 12 residues. V gave up 5 bases and J gave up 8 bases, with 12 bases separating them. Germline V lookup: CDR1 MDHEN, CDR2 SYDVKM. The DNA for the CDR3 is TGTGCCAGCAGTCAGAATAAGTACGGCTACACCTTC. Translated: CASSQNKYGYTF.

The chain combines TRBV2 with TRBJ1-2, with D perhaps matching TRBD1 (5 bases). V lost 6 bases to trimming and J lost 7 bases, with 15 bases between them. The CDR3 runs 13 residues. Germline V gives CDR1 SNHLY, CDR2 FYNNEI. CDR3 amino acids: CASRSLRESGYTF. The CDR3 nucleotides are TGTGCCAGCAGGTCCCTCAGGGAAAGTGGCTACACCTTC.

The chain carries TRBV29-1 and TRBJ2-1; D not certain. The CDR3 sequence is 10 residues long. V dropped 5 bases and J dropped 9 bases, with 8 bases sitting between them. Germline-derived CDR1 and CDR2 are SQVTM and ANQGSEA. The CDR3 spells CSVRVGEQFF. For the CDR3, the DNA is TGCAGCGTTCGGGTCGGTGAGCAGTTCTTC.

This chain joins TRBV7-2 and TRBJ2-7; TRBD1 is a possible D gene (7 bases). V was cut by 5 bases and J by 3 bases, with 17 bases left in between. CDR1 is SGHTA, CDR2 FQGNSA, per germline. CDR3 length: 15 amino acids. The CDR3 loop reads CASSRETGSGYEQYF. In DNA, the CDR3 is TGTGCCAGCAGCCGGGAGACAGGGAGCGGCTACGAGCAGTACTTC.

This clone turned up a few times. The chain carries TRBV12-3 or TRBV12-4 and TRBJ1-1; 7 bases agree with TRBD1. V shed 2 bases and J 8 bases; nucleotides not matched to a gene: 2. The CDR3 has 12 amino acids. The CDR3 DNA reads TGTGCCAGCAGTTTAAGGACAGGCGAAGCTTTCTTT. Its translation is CASSLRTGEAFF.

The rearrangement uses TRBV29-1 and TRBJ1-5; possibly TRBD1 for D (5 bases). The CDR3 is 11 amino acids. V lost 6 bases and J 7 bases, leaving 10 bases between the germline ends. Germline-derived CDR1 and CDR2 are SQVTM and ANQGSEA. CDR3 sequence reads: CSVRAGQPQHF. The CDR3 bases are TGCAGCGTCAGGGCAGGGCAGCCCCAGCATTTT.

The CDR3 reads CAWRAGENIQYF. The CDR3 region has the DNA TGTGCCTGGAGAGCGGGGGAAAACATTCAGTACTTC. The chain is built from TRBV30 and TRBJ2-4; 8 bases agree with TRBD2. The CDR3 loop spans 12 amino acids. The V and J ends lost 3 bases and 5 bases, in that order; junction bases with no gene match: 0. Germline V lookup: CDR1 GTSNPN, CDR2 SVGIG (reference sequence).